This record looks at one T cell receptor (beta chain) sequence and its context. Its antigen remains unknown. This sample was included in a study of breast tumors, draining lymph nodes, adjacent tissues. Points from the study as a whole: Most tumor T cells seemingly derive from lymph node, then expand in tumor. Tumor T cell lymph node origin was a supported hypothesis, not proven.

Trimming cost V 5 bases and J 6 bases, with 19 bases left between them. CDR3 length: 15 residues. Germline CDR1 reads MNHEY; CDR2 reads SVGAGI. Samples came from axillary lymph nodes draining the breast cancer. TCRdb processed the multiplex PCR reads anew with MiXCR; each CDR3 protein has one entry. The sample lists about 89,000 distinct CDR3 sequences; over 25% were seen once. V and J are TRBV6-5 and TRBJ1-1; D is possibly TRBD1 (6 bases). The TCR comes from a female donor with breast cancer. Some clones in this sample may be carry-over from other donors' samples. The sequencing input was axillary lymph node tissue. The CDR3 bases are TGTGCCAGCAGTACCTCAGGGGAACAAGGCTCTGAAGCTTTCTTT. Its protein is CASSTSGEQGSEAFF.